The 2 T cell receptor beta chains below were found in one sample sequenced in a study of cytomegalovirus exposure and HLA in healthy donors (TCRdb year 2017). Library preparation was by the immunoSEQ multiplex PCR assay. For the multiplex PCR, a mixture combining 60 forward primers for TCR Vbeta segments and 13 reverse primers for TCR Jbeta segments was used. TCRdb carries this immuneACCESS record with in-frame sequences only. Its versions omit some clonotypes, under half of them owing to an unresolved V gene in the studies checked, with the rest unexplained. This sample holds some 130,000 clones; roughly 77% were observed only once. Clones ranked in the top ten supply roughly 4.3% of the sample. Sequenced sample: PBMCs. Receptors were obtained from a male donor in good health and CMV-seronegative.

This clone was found a few times. Other nucleotide sequences in the sample specify the same CDR3. The gene calls are TRBV6-1 and TRBJ2-5; 12 nucleotides match TRBD2. The germline CDR1 and CDR2 sequences are MNHNS and SASEGT. Trimming at V came to 3 bases and at J to 2 bases, leaving 1 base not matched to a gene. The CDR3 loop spans 15 amino acids. The DNA of the CDR3 is TGTGCCAGCAGTGAGCTAGCGGGAGGGCAAGAGACCCAGTACTTC. Translated: CASSELAGGQETQYF.

This clone was found a few times. This chain connects TRBV7-9 to TRBJ2-7, with D possibly matching TRBD1 (6 bases). V was cut by 1 base and J by 3 bases, with 7 bases left in between. CDR1 and CDR2 (germline): SEHNR, FQNEAQ (reference sequence). This CDR3 spans 13 amino acids. CDR3 nucleotide sequence: TGTGCCAGCAGCTTAGGACAGGACTACGAGCAGTACTTC. Translated: CASSLGQDYEQYF.